The 14 T cell receptor beta chains given below trace back to one sample, sequenced in a study of T-cell memory formation after mild COVID-19. Via MiXCR, TCRdb re-called the 5' RACE reads, giving one row per CDR3 protein. The table shows around 530,000 distinct CDR3 sequences, with about 20% occurring only once. The specimen was PBMCs or a T cell subset sorted from them (not recorded which). The receptor source for this set is an adult woman who had mild COVID-19 (a few samples of this study predate the infection). Cell type and time point are not known.

This chain connects TRBV15 to TRBJ1-4, with D maybe TRBD1 (6 bases). V was trimmed by 5 bases and J by 6 bases, leaving 10 bases between them. This CDR3 comprises 13 residues. Looked up from germline, CDR1 is LNHNV and CDR2 is YYDKDF (reference sequence). The CDR3 nucleotides are TGTGCCACCAGCCCTAGGGGGGATGAAAAACTGTTTTTT. Translation: CATSPRGDEKLFF.

The V and J genes are TRBV24-1 and TRBJ1-2, with 11 bases identical to TRBD1. V lost 4 bases to trimming and J lost 7 bases; unmatched junction nucleotides: 4. This CDR3 comprises 14 residues. In germline, CDR1 is KGHDR, CDR2 SFDVKD. The chain's CDR3 is CATSETGTGGGYTF. CDR3 DNA sequence: TGTGCCACCAGTGAAACCGGGACAGGGGGTGGCTACACCTTC.

This clonotype was seen only a few times. The rearrangement uses TRBV7-8 and TRBJ2-1; 10 bases align to TRBD1. The germline gives CDR1 SGHVS, CDR2 FQNEAQ. The CDR3 is 16 residues long. V dropped 3 bases and J dropped 8; count of bases not matched to a gene: 10. The CDR3 DNA reads TGTGCCAGCAGCTTTACGGGACAGGGGCCTGAGCATGAGCAGTTCTTC. This sequence encodes CASSFTGQGPEHEQFF.

This clonotype was observed many times. CDR3 amino acids: CASSSATDTQYF. CDR3 DNA: TGTGCCAGCAGTTCAGCCACAGATACGCAGTATTTT. The J gene is TRBJ2-3, the V gene TRBV6-5; D not resolved. V was cut by 4 bases and J by 2 bases, with 4 bases left in between. Per the germline V gene, CDR1 is MNHEY and CDR2 is SVGAGI. The CDR3 is 12 residues long.

The chain carries TRBV4-2 and TRBJ2-3; D unclear. Germline values: CDR1 LGHNA, CDR2 YNFKEQ. The CDR3 totals 13 residues. Between the trimmed V and J ends, which lost 0 bases and 7 bases, there was a span of 8 bases. The CDR3 DNA reads as TGTGCCAGCAGCCAAGATATGATAAATACGCAGTATTTT. Translating gives CASSQDMINTQYF.

The gene calls are TRBV18 and TRBJ2-5; no definite D call. Trimming took 0 bases from V and 4 from J, leaving 12 bases between them. Germline V gene sequence: CDR1 KGHSH, CDR2 LQKENI. The CDR3 is 15 residues long. In DNA form, the CDR3 reads TGTGCCAGCTCACCACCTGAGCTTTTCGGAGAGACCCAGTACTTC. Its translation: CASSPPELFGETQYF.

This chain links TRBV6-5 with TRBJ2-5; possibly TRBD2 for D (5 bases). V gave up 6 bases and J gave up 5 bases, with 19 bases separating them. The CDR3 covers 15 residues. The germline V gene has CDR1 MNHEY and CDR2 SVGAGI. The CDR3 region has the DNA TGTGCCAGCAGACCGACGCGGGCTGGGCAGGAGACCCAGTACTTC. This gives the protein CASRPTRAGQETQYF.

V gene TRBV5-1 combines with J gene TRBJ2-6; TRBD1 is a possible D gene (6 bases). Germline CDR1 reads SGHRS; CDR2 reads YFSETQ. The germline V and J ends were trimmed by 1 base and 0 bases, with 20 bases remaining between them. The CDR3 loop spans 20 amino acids. The CDR3, as DNA: TGCGCCAGCAGCTTGCAAAGGACAGCCGTTCAGCGCTCTGGGGCCAACGTCCTGACTTTC. It yields the protein CASSLQRTAVQRSGANVLTF. Based on the CDR3 plus reference TRBV5-1 and TRBJ2-6, the full variable domain is KAGVTQTPRYLIKTRGQQVTLSCSPISGHRSVSWYQQTPGQGLQFLFEYFSETQRNKGNFPGRFSGRQFSNSRSEMNVSTLELGDSALYLCASSLQRTAVQRSGANVLTFGAGSRLTVL.

The chain links TRBV15 to TRBJ2-1, with 10 bases aligning to TRBD2. The J segment lost 7 bases and the V segment lost 1 base, leaving 7 bases of the junction unmatched. This CDR3 contains 16 residues. Germline assignment: CDR1 LNHNV and CDR2 YYDKDF (reference sequence). CDR3 sequence reads: CATSRGRSGRDNEQFF. For the CDR3, the DNA is TGTGCCACCAGCAGAGGACGGAGCGGGAGGGATAATGAGCAGTTCTTC.

The J gene is TRBJ2-3, the V gene TRBV29-1; 8 bases map to TRBD2. CDR3 length: 13 residues. V dropped 7 bases and J dropped 5; count of bases not matched to a gene: 8. CDR1 is SQVTM, CDR2 ANQGSEA, per germline. In DNA form, the CDR3 reads TGCAGCGCCCGTCGGGGGGGCGGAGATACGCAGTATTTT. Protein product: CSARRGGGDTQYF.

V gene TRBV5-6 combines with J gene TRBJ1-2; 11 nucleotides agree with TRBD1. CDR3 size: 16 residues. The germline V gene has CDR1 SGHDT and CDR2 YYEEEE. After removal of 4 bases from V and 4 bases from J, the junction contained 9 bases not matched to a gene. The CDR3 loop reads CASSPRRTGGGYGYTF. DNA for the CDR3: TGTGCCAGCAGCCCGCGTAGGACAGGGGGCGGCTATGGCTACACCTTC.

This clonotype was observed a handful of times. The CDR3 DNA follows: TGTGCCAGTAGTATCGATAGCAACACTGAAGCTTTCTTT. Protein product: CASSIDSNTEAFF. The chain combines TRBV19 with TRBJ1-1; D is unclear. Trimming took off 3 bases at V and 2 bases at J, with 7 bases between the two ends. The V gene's germline CDR1 is LNHDA and CDR2 SQIVND (reference sequence). The CDR3 is made up of 13 amino acids.

In its sample, this clonotype was seen a few times. The chain links TRBV6-1 to TRBJ2-6; D ambiguous. The V end lost 3 bases, the J end lost 2 bases, and 2 bases lay between the germline ends. Germline-derived CDR1 and CDR2 are MNHNS and SASEGT. This CDR3 is built from 13 residues. CDR3 in DNA: TGTGCCAGCAGTGAGACTGGGGCCAACGTCCTGACTTTC. Translated, it gives CASSETGANVLTF.

This clonotype was seen a handful of times. The V gene is TRBV5-1, the J gene TRBJ1-5, with 7 bases that match TRBD1. The CDR3 covers 15 residues. J gave up 5 bases and V 1 base, and 6 bases lay outside the gene matches. Germline values: CDR1 SGHRS, CDR2 YFSETQ. The CDR3, as DNA: TGCGCCAGCAGCTTGACAGGGGAGGTCCATCAGCCCCAGCATTTT. Translation: CASSLTGEVHQPQHF.